Each of the 10 T cell receptor beta chains below was sequenced from the same sample in a study of control samples from healthy donors and cancer patients. Libraries were prepared by immunoSEQ multiplex PCR; TCRdb keeps only in-frame clonotypes and omits some of them. This sample carries about 160,000 clones, around 94% of them seen once, and the ten largest clones take around 15%. The sequenced sample was PBMCs. The receptors here all came from a man between 60 and 75 years old with colorectal cancer.

The V and J genes are TRBV7-2 and TRBJ2-5; 14 bases agree with TRBD2. Trimming took 3 bases from V and 5 from J; bases not matched to a gene: 5. This CDR3 is 16 amino acids long. Per germline, CDR1 SGHTA and CDR2 FQGNSA. In DNA form, the CDR3 reads TGTGCCAGCAGCTTGACTAGCGGGGGGGCCGGGGAGACCCAGTACTTC. Translated, it gives CASSLTSGGAGETQYF.

This sequence joins TRBV7-2 and TRBJ1-6, with D unresolved. The V gene lost 1 base and the J gene lost 14 bases, with 12 bases spanning the gap. The CDR3 spans 13 residues. Germline CDR1 reads SGHTA; CDR2 reads FQGNSA. The CDR3 DNA is TGTGCCAGCAGCTTAGATTTTGGAGGTGCCCTCCACTTT. The encoded protein is CASSLDFGGALHF.

The V call is TRBV21-1, the J call TRBJ2-4; TRBD1 reflects the table's D call only, with no check against the DNA. TRBV21-1 is a pseudogene segment. This CDR3 contains 13 residues. The CDR3 here is CASSTWQKNIQYF. The DNA of the CDR3 is TGTGCCAGCAGCACTTGGCAGAAAAACATTCAGTACTTC.

CDR3 bases: TGCGCCAGCAGCGTTACATTACAGGGGGCGCGTGGAGAGACCCAGTACTTC. It encodes CASSVTLQGARGETQYF. J is TRBJ2-5 and V is TRBV5-1, with TRBD1 identical over 9 bases. Germline CDR1 and CDR2: SGHRS and YFSETQ. There are 17 residues in the CDR3. V gave up 4 bases and J gave up 4 bases; unmatched junction bases: 14.

Points on this clone: A read error may account for a junction end that differs from germline. The rearrangement links TRBV18 to TRBJ1-2; weak D call: TRBD1 (5 bases). CDR1 is KGHSH and CDR2 is LQKENI in the germline V gene. The CDR3 is 15 residues long. The CDR3 region has the DNA TGTGCCAGCTTACCACCGAATCAAGGGGACTATGGCTACACCTTC. It codes for CASLPPNQGDYGYTF.

V is TRBV15 and J is TRBJ2-7; TRBD2 matches 8 bases. CDR3 length equals 15 residues. V shed 1 base, J shed 2 bases, and the junction held 4 bases outside the gene matches. Germline assignment: CDR1 LNHNV and CDR2 YYDKDF (reference sequence). The DNA of the CDR3 is TGTGCCACCAGCAGAGGGGGGACTAGACCCTACGAGCAGTACTTC. Its protein is CATSRGGTRPYEQYF.

The rearrangement uses TRBV4-3 and TRBJ2-2; no clear D. The germline gives CDR1 LGHNA, CDR2 YSLEER. Trimming cost V 3 bases and J 0 bases, with 5 bases left between them. The CDR3 is 14 residues long. The CDR3 sequence is CASSHETNTGELFF. The CDR3 DNA sequence: TGCGCCAGCAGCCACGAAACGAACACCGGGGAGCTGTTTTTT.

This clone occurred once. This chain connects TRBV27 to TRBJ2-7; TRBD1 is a possible D gene (6 bases). In germline, CDR1 is MNHEY, CDR2 SMNVEV (reference sequence). Trimming left V 2 bases short and J 4 bases short, with 12 bases between. CDR3 size: 14 residues. This CDR3 reads CASSLGTRVYEQYF. CDR3 bases: TGTGCCAGCAGTTTAGGGACACGGGTTTACGAGCAGTACTTC.

The V call is TRBV7-8, the J call TRBJ2-3; perhaps TRBD1 as D (6 bases). Trimming left V 7 bases short and J 0 bases short, with 20 bases between. The CDR3 is 17 amino acids. Germline V gene data show CDR1 as SGHVS and CDR2 as FQNEAQ. The CDR3 DNA sequence: TGTGCCAGCAAAAGGGGGACAACCCTCTCAAGCACAGATACGCAGTATTTT. It encodes CASKRGTTLSSTDTQYF.

The chain has TRBV6-5 and TRBJ2-3, with 7 bases lining up with TRBD1. The V gene's germline CDR1 is MNHEY and CDR2 SVGAGI. This CDR3 is built from 14 residues. The V and J ends lost 6 bases and 1 base, in that order; junction bases with no gene match: 4. The CDR3 sequence: CASSRDSGTDTQYF. In DNA, the CDR3 is TGTGCCAGCAGCCGGGACAGTGGCACAGATACGCAGTATTTT.